The 24 T cell receptor beta chains in this list originate from one sample, sequenced in a study of T cell repertoires in cytomegalovirus infection. These TCRs are of unknown antigen specificity. TCRdb redid the calling of the reads with MiXCR, one entry per CDR3 protein. The data contain 640,000 or so distinct CDR3 sequences, around a third of them singletons. Specimen: cultured PBMCs, collected from culture after CMV antigen stimulation. The receptors here all came from a human donor in good health (CMV status not recorded). Some clones in this sample may be carry-over from other donors' samples.

The sample holds many counts of this clonotype. The genes are TRBV7-2 and TRBJ2-1, with D uncertain. This CDR3 is built from 17 residues. V was clipped by 1 base and J by 4 bases, with 17 bases between them. Germline V gene lookup returns CDR1 SGHTA and CDR2 FQGNSA. The CDR3 DNA follows: TGTGCCAGCAGCTTAGTTGGGTTCCGGTCAACTTACAATGAGCAGTTCTTC. Translated: CASSLVGFRSTYNEQFF.

This chain links TRBV11-2 with TRBJ1-2, with D possibly being TRBD1 (5 bases). CDR3 size: 18 residues. Trimming left V 4 bases short and J 0 bases short, with 21 bases between. Germline lookup yields CDR1 SGHAT and CDR2 FQNNGV. The CDR3 loop is CASSSTRRGGAANYGYTF. Written as DNA, the CDR3 is TGTGCCAGCAGCTCCACTAGGCGGGGCGGGGCAGCTAACTATGGCTACACCTTC. Filled out from reference TRBV11-2 and TRBJ1-2, the complete variable domain reads EAGVAQSPRYKIIEKRQSVAFWCNPISGHATLYWYQQILGQGPKLLIQFQNNGVVDDSQLPKDRFSAERLKGVDSTLKIQPAKLEDSAVYLCASSSTRRGGAANYGYTFGSGTRLTVV.

This clonotype was picked up many times. The chain links TRBV7-2 to TRBJ2-5, with 7 bases matching TRBD2. With 4 bases clipped from V and 5 bases from J, the junction kept 7 bases outside the gene matches. This CDR3 contains 14 residues. Germline V lookup: CDR1 SGHTA, CDR2 FQGNSA. The CDR3 bases are TGTGCCAGCAGCTCCAGCGGGGTGGGGGAGACCCAGTACTTC. It is translated as CASSSSGVGETQYF.

The chain links TRBV14 to TRBJ2-7, with TRBD2 as a possible D gene (6 bases). Germline V gene lookup returns CDR1 SGHDN and CDR2 FVKESK. The CDR3 has 10 residues. The V and J ends lost 4 bases and 11 bases respectively, with 9 bases between them. CDR3 in amino acids: CASSRRVEYF. The CDR3 DNA is TGTGCCAGCAGCCGGAGGGTGGAGTACTTC. Using reference TRBV14 and TRBJ2-7 for the parts outside the CDR3, the full variable domain is EAGVTQFPSHSVIEKGQTVTLRCDPISGHDNLYWYRRVMGKEIKFLLHFVKESKQDESGMPNNRFLAERTGGTYSTLKVQPAELEDSGVYFCASSRRVEYFGPGTRLTVT.

The J gene is TRBJ2-7, the V gene TRBV15; D call uncertain. With 1 base removed from V and 5 bases from J, the gap between germline ends came to 12 bases. The CDR3 consists of 14 residues. Looked up from germline, CDR1 is LNHNV and CDR2 is YYDKDF (reference sequence). The CDR3 nucleotides read TGTGCCACCAGCAGAGGTGGGGATTCTCACGAGCAGTACTTC. Its translation: CATSRGGDSHEQYF.

The chain recombines TRBV7-8 with TRBJ2-7; TRBD2 aligns across 8 bases. With V trimmed by 4 bases and J by 7 bases, 9 bases remained unmatched. The V gene's germline CDR1 is SGHVS and CDR2 FQNEAQ. The CDR3 runs to 14 residues. The CDR3 bases are TGTGCCAGCAGCTCCCACCCGGGGGGGCGGGAGCAGTACTTC. Translation gives CASSSHPGGREQYF.

The sample holds a few counts of this clonotype. The rearrangement uses TRBV12-3 or TRBV12-4 and TRBJ1-1, with D unclear. The CDR3 loop spans 13 amino acids. The V end lost 7 bases, the J end lost 7 bases, and 16 bases lay between the germline ends. The CDR3 spells CASTLVGSYEAFF. CDR3 DNA: TGTGCCAGCACCCTTGTCGGGTCTTATGAAGCTTTCTTT.

A single count supports this clonotype. Written as DNA, the CDR3 is TGTGCCAGCAGCCACCTAGATTACTACGAGCAGTACTTC. Residues: CASSHLDYYEQYF. This chain connects TRBV14 to TRBJ2-7; no definite D call. Germline CDR1 is SGHDN and CDR2 is FVKESK. V lost 3 bases to trimming and J lost 3 bases, with 9 bases between them. The CDR3 has 13 residues.

The V gene is TRBV7-9, the J gene TRBJ2-7; TRBD2 matches at 8 bases. CDR1 is SEHNR and CDR2 is FQNEAQ in the germline V gene (reference sequence). The length of the CDR3 is 14 residues. V lost 5 bases to trimming and J lost 6 bases; unmatched junction nucleotides: 9. The CDR3 spells CASSRSGRALEQYF. The CDR3 nucleotides are TGTGCCAGCAGCCGCTCCGGGAGGGCCCTCGAGCAGTACTTC.

This clonotype showed up many times. This chain connects TRBV7-2 to TRBJ1-5; D is ambiguous. This CDR3 is built from 13 residues. V was trimmed by 6 bases and J by 5 bases, leaving 11 bases between them. Germline values: CDR1 SGHTA, CDR2 FQGNSA. The CDR3 nucleotides read TGTGCCAGCAGTTACACTACCGATCAGCCCCAGCATTTT. Its protein is CASSYTTDQPQHF.

This clonotype has a handful of counts. The rearrangement joins TRBV7-2 to TRBJ2-1, with D perhaps matching TRBD2 (7 bases). This CDR3 spans 18 amino acids. Germline V gives CDR1 SGHTA, CDR2 FQGNSA. V was clipped by 4 bases and J by 2 bases, with 21 bases between them. The CDR3 protein is CASSSYLARGGTYNEQFF. CDR3 nucleotides: TGTGCCAGCAGCTCCTACCTAGCTAGGGGGGGGACCTACAATGAGCAGTTCTTC.

The chain combines TRBV7-2 with TRBJ2-1, with D maybe TRBD2 (6 bases). V lost 5 bases and J 8 bases, leaving 19 bases between the germline ends. The V gene's germline CDR1 is SGHTA and CDR2 FQGNSA. The CDR3 spans 15 residues. Written as DNA, the CDR3 is TGTGCCAGCAGCCGGCTGGGAGGCTATCTCGATGAGCAGTTCTTC. Encoded protein: CASSRLGGYLDEQFF.

A few counts support this clonotype. This chain connects TRBV14 to TRBJ1-1, with D unclear. Germline values: CDR1 SGHDN, CDR2 FVKESK. V was clipped by 1 base and J by 7 bases, with 10 bases between them. The CDR3 contains 13 residues. The CDR3 protein is CASSQVVGNEAFF. The DNA for the CDR3 is TGTGCCAGCAGCCAAGTTGTGGGAAATGAAGCTTTCTTT.

This clonotype came up a few times. The V call is TRBV7-2, the J call TRBJ2-1; TRBD1 matches 10 bases. The CDR3 has 16 residues. Losses at the gene ends were 0 bases for V and 6 bases for J; bases not matched to a gene: 5. Germline V lookup: CDR1 SGHTA, CDR2 FQGNSA. Here the CDR3 reads CASSLARDRGGNEQFF. In DNA form, the CDR3 reads TGTGCCAGCAGCTTAGCCCGGGACAGGGGAGGCAATGAGCAGTTCTTC.

This clonotype was observed at least ten times. The CDR3, as DNA: TGTGCCAGCATTGTTGGGACAGGGTCCTTCTACGAGCAGTACTTC. This codes for CASIVGTGSFYEQYF. The V and J genes are TRBV7-9 and TRBJ2-7; 9 positions match TRBD1. This CDR3 is built from 15 residues. V shed 7 bases and J 3 bases; nucleotides not matched to a gene: 10. The germline V gene has CDR1 SEHNR and CDR2 FQNEAQ (reference sequence).

This clonotype appeared many times. The chain combines TRBV7-2 with TRBJ2-1; 8 nucleotides line up with TRBD1. The germline gives CDR1 SGHTA, CDR2 FQGNSA. This CDR3 has 18 amino acids. V lost 6 bases and J lost 0; bases outside the gene matches: 13. The CDR3: CASRPPGGPVSSYNEQFF. CDR3 DNA: TGTGCCAGCAGACCCCCAGGGGGCCCCGTTAGCTCCTACAATGAGCAGTTCTTC.

The rearrangement links TRBV7-9 to TRBJ1-2; TRBD1 agrees at 7 bases. With 5 bases clipped from V and 7 bases from J, the junction kept 13 bases outside the gene matches. CDR1 SEHNR and CDR2 FQNEAQ come from the germline V gene (reference sequence). The CDR3 loop spans 15 amino acids. In nucleotides, the CDR3 is TGTGCCAGCAGCCCTCGGTGGGAGGGGGCAGGTGGCTACACCTTC. Translating it yields CASSPRWEGAGGYTF.

A word on this clonotype: The junction differs from germline at one of its ends, possibly a read error. The CDR3 sequence is CASKESGTDTQYF. In DNA form, the CDR3 reads TGTGCCAGCAAGGAATCCGGCACGGATACGCAGTATTTT. The genes are TRBV28 and TRBJ2-3; no clear D gene. Per germline, CDR1 MDHEN and CDR2 SYDVKM. The CDR3 is 13 amino acids.

The rearrangement joins TRBV4-1 to TRBJ2-7; 9 nucleotides line up with TRBD1. Looked up from germline, CDR1 is MGHRA and CDR2 is YSYEKL. This CDR3 is 17 amino acids long. Trimming removed 1 base from V and 0 bases from J; junction bases left unmatched: 7. The CDR3 coding sequence is TGCGCCAGCAGCCAAGCCCACAGGGGGCAGAGCTCCTACGAGCAGTACTTC. It encodes CASSQAHRGQSSYEQYF.

The gene calls are TRBV4-1 and TRBJ1-1, with D hard to call. The germline gives CDR1 MGHRA, CDR2 YSYEKL. This CDR3 has 15 residues. V was clipped by 0 bases and J by 5 bases, with 13 bases between them. The CDR3 loop is CASSQEGRRGTEAFF. CDR3 in DNA: TGCGCCAGCAGCCAAGAAGGGAGACGAGGGACTGAAGCTTTCTTT.

This clonotype was recorded at least ten times. The chain joins TRBV7-2 to TRBJ1-1; D is possibly TRBD1 (6 bases). The CDR3 is made up of 15 amino acids. Trimming cost V 1 base and J 2 bases, with 11 bases left between them. Germline CDR1 reads SGHTA; CDR2 reads FQGNSA. CDR3 nucleotides: TGTGCCAGCAGCTTAGTTTTGGGGGGCAACACTGAAGCTTTCTTT. Protein product: CASSLVLGGNTEAFF.

This clonotype appeared once. CDR3 sequence reads: CASSPLPQQVTGNTIYF. The CDR3 DNA is TGTGCCAGCTCACCACTCCCGCAACAAGTAACCGGAAACACCATATATTTT. The V call is TRBV18, the J call TRBJ1-3, with D unresolved. The V end lost 1 base, the J end lost 4 bases, and 17 bases lay between the germline ends. The CDR3 has 17 residues. Germline assignment: CDR1 KGHSH and CDR2 LQKENI. Based on the CDR3 plus reference TRBV18 and TRBJ1-3, the full variable domain is NAGVMQNPRHLVRRRGQEARLRCSPMKGHSHVYWYRQLPEEGLKFMVYLQKENIIDESGMPKERFSAEFPKEGPSILRIQQVVRGDSAAYFCASSPLPQQVTGNTIYFGEGSWLTVV.

The CDR3 region has the DNA TGCGCCAGCAGCCAAGAGGAGGGCTGGAGGAGTGGCACCGGGGAGCTGTTTTTT. Encoded protein: CASSQEEGWRSGTGELFF. This sequence joins TRBV4-1 and TRBJ2-2; tentative D call: TRBD2 (6 bases). V was clipped by 0 bases and J by 4 bases, with 18 bases between them. CDR3 size: 18 residues. CDR1 is MGHRA, CDR2 YSYEKL, per germline.

The rearrangement uses TRBV6-1 and TRBJ2-7; the D is unclear. The CDR3 is 13 residues long. Per the germline V gene, CDR1 is MNHNS and CDR2 is SASEGT. Trimming shortened V by 1 base and J by 2 bases, and 6 bases separated the two germline ends. Here the CDR3 reads CASSEGQTYEQYF. The CDR3 DNA reads as TGTGCCAGCAGTGAAGGCCAGACCTACGAGCAGTACTTC.